This T cell receptor beta chain originates from a study of T cells after yellow fever vaccination. TCRdb reprocessed the 5' RACE reads with MiXCR, giving one entry per CDR3 protein. Among about 120,000 distinct CDR3 sequences, 7.5% to 10% were seen once, and the ten largest hold 30% to 40%. The CDR3 has 14 residues. Trimming at V came to 7 bases and at J to 4 bases, leaving 6 bases not matched to a gene. This chain links TRBV12-3 or TRBV12-4 with TRBJ2-7; 11 nucleotides line up with TRBD1. The sample here was CD8+ T cells sorted from PBMCs, taken on the day of the yellow fever booster vaccination. This clonotype was sampled from a man younger than 30 who received the YFV17D yellow fever vaccine. The CDR3 loop reads CASTWTGGGYEQYF. CDR3 nucleotides: TGTGCCAGCACCTGGACAGGGGGCGGTTACGAGCAGTACTTC.